This T cell receptor beta chain derives from a study of blood T cells in healthy people across ages. From germline, CDR1 is DFQATT and CDR2 SNEGSKA (reference sequence). The CDR3 has 16 residues. The V and J ends lost 3 bases and 3 bases respectively, with 18 bases between them. Using a J-beta primer mix together with a sample-barcoded 5' primer, a second PCR was run for roughly 6 to 12 cycles. TCRdb re-derived calls from the 5' RACE reads in MiXCR, one entry per CDR3 protein. The sample consists of about 1,500,000 distinct CDR3 sequences, about 43% of them appearing once. This clonotype was picked up a small number of times.

The genes are TRBV20-1 and TRBJ1-5, with D perhaps matching TRBD1 (5 bases). This receptor was obtained from a woman aged 18-29 years in good health. Sequenced sample: blood. CDR3 in amino acids: CSASVGGQGDNQPQHF. CDR3 bases: TGCAGTGCTAGTGTCGGAGGGCAGGGCGACAATCAGCCCCAGCATTTT.